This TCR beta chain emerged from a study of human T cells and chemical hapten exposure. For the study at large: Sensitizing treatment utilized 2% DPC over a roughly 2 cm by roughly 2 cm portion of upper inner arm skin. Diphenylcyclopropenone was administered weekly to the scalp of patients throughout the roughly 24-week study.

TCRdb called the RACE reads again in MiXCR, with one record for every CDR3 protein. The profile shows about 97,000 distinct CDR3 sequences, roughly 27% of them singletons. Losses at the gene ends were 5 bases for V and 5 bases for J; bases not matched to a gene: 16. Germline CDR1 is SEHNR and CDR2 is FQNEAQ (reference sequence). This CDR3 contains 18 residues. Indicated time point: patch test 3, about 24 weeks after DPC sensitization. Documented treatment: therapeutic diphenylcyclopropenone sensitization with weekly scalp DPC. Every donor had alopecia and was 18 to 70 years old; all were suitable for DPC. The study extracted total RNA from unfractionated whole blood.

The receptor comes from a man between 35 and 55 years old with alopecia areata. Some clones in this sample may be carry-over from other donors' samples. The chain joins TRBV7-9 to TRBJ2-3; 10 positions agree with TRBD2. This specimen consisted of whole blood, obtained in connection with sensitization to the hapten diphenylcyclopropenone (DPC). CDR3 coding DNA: TGTGCCAGCAGCCCTGCGGTAGGGCTAGCGGGAGACAAAGATACGCAGTATTTT. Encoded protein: CASSPAVGLAGDKDTQYF.